The source of this T cell receptor (beta chain) is a study of CD8+ T cells in alopecia areata. Findings of the study overall: In scalp, tofacitinib significantly decreased clonality and expanded CD8+ clones among the top 100. There were also resident alphabeta T cells of normal skin sequenced in scalp samples. Possibly as an HLA-related effect, TCR sharing across patients appeared less clear than in mice.

Concerning this clone itself: What it binds is not known.

Treatment meaning: oral pan-JAK inhibitor, 5-10 mg twice daily. Those with alopecia areata gave lesional scalp punch biopsies and peripheral blood. V lost 3 bases and J lost 7, with 9 bases in between. CDR3 size: 12 residues. Per germline, CDR1 LNHDA and CDR2 SQIVND (reference sequence). Sequencing used cDNA as its template, made by extracting RNA and reverse transcribing it. Only in-frame clones appear in the TCRdb table, and some are missing; sequencing was by immunoSEQ multiplex PCR. Of 15,000 to 20,000 clones in the sample, 59% were seen once. V and J are TRBV19 and TRBJ1-1, with no clear D. The sequencing used skin, collected at week 4, from a patient treated with tofacitinib. The TCR comes from a human donor with alopecia areata. This CDR3 reads CASSMVVGEAFF. Here the CDR3 DNA reads TGTGCCAGTAGTATGGTGGTCGGTGAAGCTTTCTTT.